A selection of T cell receptor beta chains follows, all from one sample in a study of technical replicates of blood from a handful of donors. TCRdb's copy holds only in-frame clones and misses some; the assay was immunoSEQ multiplex PCR. Seen here are roughly 76,000 clones, about 93% observed once, and the top ten hold around 0.4%. The specimen sequenced was T cells isolated from PBMCs. These receptors all come from a human donor in good health. Both conserved end residues are part of each CDR3. A D gene is named only where the DNA matches it firmly. Rows give clone size only sometimes, using once, few, many, or a class for an expanded clone.

D gene	clone size	V gene	J gene	CDR3 protein	CDR3 DNA
TRBD1	once	TRBV27	TRBJ1-1	CASSLTGMNTEAFF	TGTGCCAGCAGTTTGACAGGGATGAACACTGAAGCTTTCTTT
TRBD2	.	TRBV7-2	TRBJ2-1	CASSLVAGVYNEQFF	TGTGCCAGCAGCTTAGTAGCGGGAGTCTACAATGAGCAGTTCTTC
TRBD1	.	TRBV19	TRBJ2-6	CASNRGLAGANVLTF	TGTGCCAGTAACAGGGGGCTCGCTGGGGCCAACGTCCTGACTTTC
TRBD2	.	TRBV9	TRBJ2-1	CASSVEGSGGEQFF	TGTGCCAGCAGCGTAGAGGGTAGCGGGGGGGAGCAGTTCTTC
.	.	TRBV9	TRBJ2-1	CASSVGGGAGSYNEQFF	TGTGCCAGCAGCGTAGGTGGGGGGGCGGGCTCCTACAATGAGCAGTTCTTC
.	.	TRBV19	TRBJ2-5	CASSILVRETQYF	TGTGCCAGTAGTATACTAGTCCGAGAGACCCAGTACTTC
.	.	TRBV10-3	TRBJ1-3	CAIRRHHSGNTIYF	TGTGCCATCAGGCGACACCACTCTGGAAACACCATATATTTT
TRBD2	.	TRBV5-8	TRBJ2-7	CASSFEGRERMGEQYF	TGTGCCAGCAGCTTCGAGGGGCGGGAGAGAATGGGGGAGCAGTACTTC
.	.	TRBV6-5	TRBJ2-7	CASSAGQNYEQYF	TGTGCCAGCAGTGCCGGACAGAACTACGAGCAGTACTTC
.	.	TRBV10-1	TRBJ1-1	CASSDPETSREAFF	TGCGCCAGCAGTGATCCTGAGACAAGCCGTGAAGCTTTCTTT
TRBD1	.	TRBV9	TRBJ1-1	CASSVQGAGTEAFF	TGTGCCAGCAGCGTGCAGGGGGCAGGGACTGAAGCTTTCTTT
TRBD2	.	TRBV9	TRBJ2-2	CASSRGRELITGELFF	TGTGCCAGCAGCCGCGGGAGGGAGCTTATCACCGGGGAGCTGTTTTTT
TRBD1	.	TRBV28	TRBJ1-4	CAGSTGGDEKLFF	TGTGCCGGATCGACAGGGGGGGATGAAAAACTGTTTTTT
TRBD1	.	TRBV6-5	TRBJ1-1	CASRRTGGTEAFF	TGTGCCAGCAGGAGGACAGGGGGCACTGAAGCTTTCTTT
.	.	TRBV5-1	TRBJ2-7	CASSPGAFYEQYF	TGCGCCAGCAGCCCTGGAGCTTTTTACGAGCAGTACTTC
TRBD1	.	TRBV6-6	TRBJ1-5	CASSPGGLWQPQHF	TGTGCCAGCAGTCCAGGGGGGCTGTGGCAGCCCCAGCATTTT